This T cell receptor beta chain was captured by sequencing in a study of CD8 T cells in ankylosing spondylitis. Study-level points and caveats: Ankylosing spondylitis blood seemed to carry a telltale TCR beta motif made of roughly 8 highly homologous variants. Within matched ankylosing spondylitis synovial fluid, disease-linked clones were reportedly significantly enriched. Disease-associated clones were CD8+ and fairly uncommon in peripheral blood.

This clonotype was picked up many times. The antigen is unknown. The CDR3 consists of 13 residues. V was pared by 4 bases and J by 6 bases, with 12 bases between. By quantitative 5'-RACE with molecular barcodes, the TCR beta libraries were made. In TCRdb, the 5' RACE reads were re-called with MiXCR into one record per CDR3 protein. The sample holds 650,000 to 800,000 distinct CDR3 sequences; under 20% are singletons and the top ten take 19%. This chain joins TRBV12-3 or TRBV12-4 and TRBJ1-1; D is undetermined. Sample: blood, either unsorted or a sorted T cell fraction (not recorded which). This receptor was taken from a male donor with ankylosing spondylitis. The CDR3: CASSSPPYSEAFF. CDR3 sequence (DNA): TGTGCCAGCAGTTCGCCTCCCTACTCTGAAGCTTTCTTT.